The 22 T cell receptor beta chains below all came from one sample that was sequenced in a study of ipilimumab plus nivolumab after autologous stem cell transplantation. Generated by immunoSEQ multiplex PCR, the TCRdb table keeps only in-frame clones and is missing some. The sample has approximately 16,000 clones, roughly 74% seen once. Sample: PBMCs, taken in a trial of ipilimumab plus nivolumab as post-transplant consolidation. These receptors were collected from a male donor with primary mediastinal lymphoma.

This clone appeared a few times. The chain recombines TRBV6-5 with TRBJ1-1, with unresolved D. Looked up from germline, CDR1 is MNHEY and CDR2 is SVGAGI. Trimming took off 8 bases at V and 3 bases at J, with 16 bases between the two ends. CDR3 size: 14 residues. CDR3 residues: CASHPRREDTEAFF. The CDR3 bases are TGTGCCAGCCACCCTAGGAGGGAGGACACTGAAGCTTTCTTT.

The CDR3 here is CATQGRHEQYF. The CDR3 nucleotides read TGTGCCACCCAAGGCAGACACGAGCAGTACTTC. The rearrangement joins TRBV6-9 to TRBJ2-7, with unresolved D. The ends were cut back, 10 bases at V and 5 bases at J, with 12 bases in the middle. The CDR3 runs 11 residues. Germline V gene lookup returns CDR1 MNHGY and CDR2 SVAAGI.

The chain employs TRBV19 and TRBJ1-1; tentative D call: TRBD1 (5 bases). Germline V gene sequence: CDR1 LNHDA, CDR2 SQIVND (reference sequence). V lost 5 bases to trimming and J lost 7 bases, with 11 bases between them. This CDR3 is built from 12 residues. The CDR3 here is CASSVRGGEAFF. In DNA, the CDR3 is TGTGCCAGTAGTGTGCGGGGGGGTGAAGCTTTCTTT.

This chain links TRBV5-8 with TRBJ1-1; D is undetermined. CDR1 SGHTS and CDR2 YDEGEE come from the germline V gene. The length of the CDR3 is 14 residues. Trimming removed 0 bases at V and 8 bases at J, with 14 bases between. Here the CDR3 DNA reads TGTGCCAGCAGCTTGGAATGGTCTGATCGCGAAGCTTTCTTT. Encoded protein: CASSLEWSDREAFF.

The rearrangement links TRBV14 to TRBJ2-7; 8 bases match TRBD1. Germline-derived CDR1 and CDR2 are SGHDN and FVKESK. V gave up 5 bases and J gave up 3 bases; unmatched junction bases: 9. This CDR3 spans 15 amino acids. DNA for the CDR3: TGTGCCAGCAGCAAGCTCGGACAGGGAGACTACGAGCAGTACTTC. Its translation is CASSKLGQGDYEQYF.

The CDR3 DNA sequence: TGCGCCAGCAGCCAAGTCTCGAGGGGACCGAGGGTTATTCAGTACTTC. The encoded protein is CASSQVSRGPRVIQYF. This chain connects TRBV4-1 to TRBJ2-4, with D possibly being TRBD1 or TRBD2 (5 bases each). V lost 1 base and J 10 bases, leaving 20 bases between the germline ends. Germline lookup yields CDR1 MGHRA and CDR2 YSYEKL. The CDR3 extends over 16 amino acids.

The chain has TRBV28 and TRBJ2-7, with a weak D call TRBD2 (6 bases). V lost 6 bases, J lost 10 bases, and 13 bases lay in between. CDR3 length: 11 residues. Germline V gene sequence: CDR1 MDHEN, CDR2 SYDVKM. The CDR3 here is CASRERVRQYF. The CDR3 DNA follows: TGTGCCAGCAGGGAGCGGGTTCGACAGTACTTC.

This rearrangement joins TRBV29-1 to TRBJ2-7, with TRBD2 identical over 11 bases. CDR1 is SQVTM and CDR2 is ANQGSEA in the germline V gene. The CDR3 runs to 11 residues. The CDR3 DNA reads TGCATCAAGACTAGCGGGGACGAGCAGTACTTC. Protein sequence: CIKTSGDEQYF.

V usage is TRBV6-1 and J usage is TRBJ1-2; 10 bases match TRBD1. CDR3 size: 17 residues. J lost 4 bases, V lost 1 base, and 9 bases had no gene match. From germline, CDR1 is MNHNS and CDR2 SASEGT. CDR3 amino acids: CASSEEWDRGLLYGYTF. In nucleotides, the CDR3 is TGTGCCAGCAGTGAAGAATGGGACAGGGGACTTCTCTATGGCTACACCTTC.

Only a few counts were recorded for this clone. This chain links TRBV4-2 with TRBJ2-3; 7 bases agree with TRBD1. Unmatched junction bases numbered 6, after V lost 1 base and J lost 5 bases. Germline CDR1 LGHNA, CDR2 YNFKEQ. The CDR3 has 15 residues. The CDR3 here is CASSQGRPGGDTQYF. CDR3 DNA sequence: TGTGCCAGCAGCCAAGGGCGGCCAGGGGGAGATACGCAGTATTTT.

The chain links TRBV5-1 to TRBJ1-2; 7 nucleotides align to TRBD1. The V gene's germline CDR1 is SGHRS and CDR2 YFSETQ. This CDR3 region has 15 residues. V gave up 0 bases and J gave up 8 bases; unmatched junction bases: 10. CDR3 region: CASSLETGAGGGYTF. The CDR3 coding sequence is TGCGCCAGCAGCTTGGAAACAGGGGCTGGAGGGGGCTACACCTTC. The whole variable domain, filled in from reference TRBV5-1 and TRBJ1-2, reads KAGVTQTPRYLIKTRGQQVTLSCSPISGHRSVSWYQQTPGQGLQFLFEYFSETQRNKGNFPGRFSGRQFSNSRSEMNVSTLELGDSALYLCASSLETGAGGGYTFGSGTRLTVV.

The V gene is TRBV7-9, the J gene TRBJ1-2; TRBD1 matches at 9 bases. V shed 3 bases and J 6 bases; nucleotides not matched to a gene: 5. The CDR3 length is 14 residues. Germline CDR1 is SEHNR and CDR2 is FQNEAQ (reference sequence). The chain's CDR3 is CASSFQQGAHGYTF. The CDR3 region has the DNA TGTGCCAGCAGCTTTCAACAGGGGGCCCATGGCTACACCTTC.

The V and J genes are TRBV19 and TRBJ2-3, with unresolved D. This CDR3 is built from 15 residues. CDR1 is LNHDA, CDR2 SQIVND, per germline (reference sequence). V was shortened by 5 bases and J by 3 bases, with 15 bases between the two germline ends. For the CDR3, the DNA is TGTGCCAGTAGTTTAGCAGGCGAACCGACAGATACGCAGTATTTT. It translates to CASSLAGEPTDTQYF.

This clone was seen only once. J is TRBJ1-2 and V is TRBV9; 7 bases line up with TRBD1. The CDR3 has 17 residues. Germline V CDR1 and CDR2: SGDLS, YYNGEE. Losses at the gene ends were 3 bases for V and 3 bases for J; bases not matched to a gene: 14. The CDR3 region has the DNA TGTGCCAGCAGCGAGGCCGGGAGGGGGCGCTTCGACTATGGCTACACCTTC. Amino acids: CASSEAGRGRFDYGYTF.

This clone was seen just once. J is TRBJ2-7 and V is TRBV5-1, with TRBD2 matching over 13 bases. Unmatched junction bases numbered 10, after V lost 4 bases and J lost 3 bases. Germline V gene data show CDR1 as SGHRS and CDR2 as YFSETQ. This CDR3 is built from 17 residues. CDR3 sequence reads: CASSLGTSGAADYEQYF. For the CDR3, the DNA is TGCGCCAGCAGCCTTGGGACTAGCGGGGCAGCTGACTACGAGCAGTACTTC.

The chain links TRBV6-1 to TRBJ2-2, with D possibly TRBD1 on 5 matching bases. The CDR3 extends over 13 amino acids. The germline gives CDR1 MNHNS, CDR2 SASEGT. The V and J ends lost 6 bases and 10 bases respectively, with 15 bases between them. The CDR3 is CASRPEWGEELFF. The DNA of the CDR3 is TGTGCCAGCAGACCGGAATGGGGCGAGGAGCTGTTTTTT.

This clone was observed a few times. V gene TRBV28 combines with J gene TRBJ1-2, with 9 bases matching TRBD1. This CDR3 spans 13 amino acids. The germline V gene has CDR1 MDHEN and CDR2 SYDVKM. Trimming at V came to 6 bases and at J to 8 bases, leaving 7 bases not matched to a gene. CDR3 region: CASRSQGAQGYTF. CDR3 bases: TGTGCCAGCAGGTCACAGGGGGCGCAGGGCTACACCTTC.

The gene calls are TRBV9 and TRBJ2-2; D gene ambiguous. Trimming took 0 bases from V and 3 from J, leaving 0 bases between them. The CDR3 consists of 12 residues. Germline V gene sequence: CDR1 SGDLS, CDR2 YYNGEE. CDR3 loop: CASSVDTGELFF. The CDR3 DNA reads TGTGCCAGCAGCGTAGACACCGGGGAGCTGTTTTTT. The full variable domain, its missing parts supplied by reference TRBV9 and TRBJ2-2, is DSGVTQTPKHLITATGQRVTLRCSPRSGDLSVYWYQQSLDQGLQFLIQYYNGEERAKGNILERFSAQQFPDLHSELNLSSLELGDSALYFCASSVDTGELFFGEGSRLTVL.

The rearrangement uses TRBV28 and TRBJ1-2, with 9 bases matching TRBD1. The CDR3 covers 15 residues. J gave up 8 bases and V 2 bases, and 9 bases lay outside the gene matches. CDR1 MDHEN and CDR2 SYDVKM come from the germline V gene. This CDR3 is CASSLRDRAQVGYTF. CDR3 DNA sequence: TGTGCCAGCAGTTTAAGGGACAGGGCACAAGTGGGCTACACCTTC.

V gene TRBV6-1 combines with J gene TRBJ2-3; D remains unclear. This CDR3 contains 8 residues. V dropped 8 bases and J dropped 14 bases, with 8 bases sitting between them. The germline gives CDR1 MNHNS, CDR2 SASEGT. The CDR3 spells CASGPAYF. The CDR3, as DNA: TGTGCCAGCGGGCCGGCGTATTTT.

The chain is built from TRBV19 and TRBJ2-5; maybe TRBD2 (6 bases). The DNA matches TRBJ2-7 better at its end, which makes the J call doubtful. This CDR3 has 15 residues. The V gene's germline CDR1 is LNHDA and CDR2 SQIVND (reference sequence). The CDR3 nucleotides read TGTGCCAGTAGTATATTTAGCGGAGGGAGCTACGAGCAGTACTTC. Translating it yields CASSIFSGGSYEQYF.

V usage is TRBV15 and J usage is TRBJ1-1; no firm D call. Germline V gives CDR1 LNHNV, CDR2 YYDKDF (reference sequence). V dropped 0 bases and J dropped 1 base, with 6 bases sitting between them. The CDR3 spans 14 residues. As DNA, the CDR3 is TGTGCCACCAGCAGAGAAGTGGGGAACACTGAAGCTTTCTTT. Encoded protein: CATSREVGNTEAFF.